These T cell receptor beta chains were read from a single sample in a study of T cells in Graves' hyperthyroidism and ophthalmopathy. One entry per CDR3 protein results from TCRdb running MiXCR on the multiplex PCR reads. Of a few hundred thousand distinct CDR3 sequences in the sample, 40% to 55% were seen once. Specimen: peripheral blood or thyroid tissue (not recorded which). These receptor sequences come from an adult woman with Graves' disease, either hyperthyroidism or ophthalmopathy (not recorded which). The CDR3 runs from the conserved cysteine through the conserved F or W. Each record gives: J gene, D gene, V gene, clone size, CDR3 protein, CDR3 DNA. A D gene is named only where the DNA matches it firmly. Size is stated for part of the rows, as once, few or many counts, or as a class when the clone is expanded.

TRBJ1-5	-	TRBV12-3/TRBV12-4	many	CASGLRGDQPQHF	TGTGCCAGCGGCCTTCGGGGGGATCAGCCCCAGCATTTT
TRBJ2-7	TRBD1	TRBV7-9	-	CASSKTGATYEQYF	TGTGCCAGCAGCAAGACAGGGGCTACCTACGAGCAGTACTTC
TRBJ1-4	TRBD1	TRBV7-2	few	CASSLDYRGTREKLFF	TGTGCCAGCAGCTTAGATTACAGGGGGACGAGGGAAAAACTGTTTTTT
TRBJ2-7	TRBD1	TRBV2	-	CASSQGTGHPYEQYF	TGCGCCAGCAGCCAAGGGACAGGCCACCCCTACGAGCAGTACTTC
TRBJ1-2	-	TRBV20-1	-	CSSAGGRDANYGYTF	TGCAGTTCGGCGGGAGGCAGGGACGCTAACTATGGCTACACCTTC
TRBJ2-5	TRBD1	TRBV24-1	-	CATSGLPGQGQETQYF	TGTGCCACCAGTGGCTTACCGGGACAGGGACAAGAGACCCAGTACTTC
TRBJ1-1	-	TRBV6-2/TRBV6-3	many	CASSYVRPNTEAFF	TGTGCCAGCAGTTACGTCCGGCCGAACACTGAAGCTTTCTTT
TRBJ1-1	-	TRBV7-9	-	CASRQSHTEAFF	TGTGCCAGTAGACAGTCGCACACTGAAGCTTTCTTT
TRBJ2-7	TRBD1	TRBV7-2	many	CASSLASGQVVYEQYF	TGTGCCAGCAGCTTAGCGTCCGGACAGGTGGTCTACGAGCAGTACTTC
TRBJ1-2	TRBD1	TRBV29-1	-	CSLYRDREYGYTF	TGCAGCTTGTACCGGGACAGAGAGTATGGCTACACCTTC
TRBJ2-6	-	TRBV19	many	CASSIGRYSGANVLTF	TGTGCCAGTAGTATCGGTCGATACTCTGGGGCCAACGTCCTGACTTTC
TRBJ1-6	-	TRBV27	-	CASSWLGESPLHF	TGTGCCAGCAGTTGGTTGGGGGAATCACCCCTCCACTTT
TRBJ2-2	-	TRBV20-1	many	CSASGWNTGELFF	TGCAGTGCTAGCGGGTGGAACACCGGGGAGCTGTTTTTT
TRBJ2-5	-	TRBV7-9	-	CASSVGGLGETQYF	TGTGCCAGCAGCGTGGGGGGGCTTGGGGAGACCCAGTACTTC
TRBJ2-7	-	TRBV29-1	-	CSVEGGGLDEQYF	TGCAGCGTTGAGGGCGGGGGCTTAGACGAGCAGTACTTC
TRBJ2-5	-	TRBV7-9	-	CASSLAVPDQETQYF	TGTGCCAGCAGCTTAGCGGTGCCGGATCAAGAGACCCAGTACTTC
TRBJ1-6	-	TRBV20-1	few	CSASQVREASPLHF	TGCAGTGCTAGCCAGGTCAGGGAGGCTTCACCCCTCCACTTT
TRBJ2-5	-	TRBV11-2	many	CASSLIQETQYF	TGTGCCAGCAGCTTAATCCAAGAGACCCAGTACTTC
TRBJ2-5	-	TRBV28	-	CASGRTGDFQETQYF	TGTGCCAGCGGGCGTACAGGGGACTTCCAAGAGACCCAGTACTTC
TRBJ1-6	-	TRBV20-1	-	CSARVPGEKGGINSPLHF	TGCAGTGCTAGAGTTCCCGGGGAGAAGGGGGGAATTAATTCACCCCTCCACTTT
TRBJ1-6	-	TRBV20-1	many	CSAPGHTNSPLHF	TGCAGTGCTCCGGGACATACGAATTCACCCCTCCACTTT
TRBJ2-2	TRBD1	TRBV7-9	once	CASSGSGTGNTGELFF	TGTGCCAGCAGCGGGTCCGGGACAGGGAACACCGGGGAGCTGTTTTTT
TRBJ1-2	-	TRBV29-1	once	CSLDRSWGYTF	TGCAGCTTAGATAGGTCGTGGGGCTACACCTTC
TRBJ1-4	-	TRBV7-9	-	CASSQQQTNEKLFF	TGTGCCAGCAGCCAACAACAGACTAATGAAAAACTGTTTTTT
TRBJ2-6	-	TRBV7-6	once	CASSLEASVLTF	TGTGCCAGCAGCTTAGAGGCTAGCGTCCTGACTTTC
TRBJ1-1	TRBD1	TRBV28	many	CASSPGTATEAFF	TGTGCCAGCAGTCCCGGGACAGCGACTGAAGCTTTCTTT
TRBJ2-7	-	TRBV20-1	-	CSAIPLAEGVQYF	TGCAGTGCTATCCCTTTGGCCGAGGGGGTGCAGTACTTC
TRBJ2-5	-	TRBV30	-	CAWSVGEETQYF	TGTGCCTGGAGTGTTGGGGAAGAGACCCAGTACTTC
TRBJ1-5	TRBD1	TRBV7-9	many	CASSLGTGGGQPQHF	TGTGCCAGCAGCTTAGGGACAGGGGGCGGTCAGCCCCAGCATTTT
TRBJ2-5	-	TRBV7-3	-	CASSFTAGSVETQYF	TGTGCCAGCAGCTTTACGGCTGGGAGTGTAGAGACCCAGTACTTC
TRBJ2-5	TRBD1	TRBV10-3	once	CAITRGETQYF	TGTGCCATCACCAGGGGGGAGACCCAGTACTTC
TRBJ1-1	-	TRBV3-1	many	CASSQGQANTEAFF	TGTGCCAGCAGCCAGGGGCAGGCGAACACTGAAGCTTTCTTT
TRBJ1-1	-	TRBV11-2	-	CASTAGDTMNTEAFF	TGTGCCAGCACCGCAGGGGACACCATGAACACTGAAGCTTTCTTT
TRBJ1-1	-	TRBV7-9	-	CASSGPLMNTEAFF	TGTGCCAGCAGCGGACCCCTTATGAACACTGAAGCTTTCTTT
TRBJ1-3	TRBD1	TRBV7-2	many	CASSPGQARSGNTIYF	TGTGCCAGCAGCCCGGGACAGGCGCGCTCTGGAAACACCATATATTTT
TRBJ2-7	TRBD1	TRBV7-6	-	CASSPRDRGFGNYEQYF	TGTGCCAGCAGCCCACGGGACAGGGGGTTCGGGAACTACGAGCAGTACTTC
TRBJ2-5	-	TRBV20-1	-	CSARDAAQGGFRLQGTQYF	TGCAGTGCTAGAGATGCAGCACAGGGCGGGTTCAGGTTACAAGGGACCCAGTACTTC
TRBJ1-2	TRBD1	TRBV19	many	CASKRLTQGDYGYTF	TGTGCCAGTAAAAGACTTACACAGGGGGACTATGGCTACACCTTC
TRBJ1-1	-	TRBV10-1	many	CASSGMIQGRGEAFF	TGCGCCAGCAGTGGAATGATTCAGGGAAGGGGTGAAGCTTTCTTT
TRBJ1-6	-	TRBV12-3/TRBV12-4	many	CASKRGTVNSPLHF	TGTGCCAGCAAGCGAGGGACCGTTAATTCACCCCTCCACTTT
TRBJ2-7	TRBD1	TRBV7-9	few	CASSPPLGTGFREQYF	TGTGCCAGCAGTCCCCCCTTGGGGACAGGGTTTCGGGAGCAGTACTTC
TRBJ1-1	-	TRBV29-1	-	CSVARSSGNTEAFF	TGCAGCGTTGCGCGGTCATCAGGGAACACTGAAGCTTTCTTT
TRBJ1-5	-	TRBV5-6	-	CASSLKEYNQPQHF	TGTGCCAGCAGCTTGAAGGAGTACAATCAGCCCCAGCATTTT
TRBJ2-2	-	TRBV18	few	CASSPPSVAGELFF	TGTGCCAGCTCACCACCGAGCGTCGCCGGGGAGCTGTTTTTT
TRBJ1-1	-	TRBV5-8	many	CASSTQGPNTEAFF	TGTGCCAGCAGCACCCAGGGCCCCAACACTGAAGCTTTCTTT
TRBJ2-5	TRBD1	TRBV7-9	many	CASSQDRRETQYF	TGTGCCAGCAGCCAGGACAGGAGGGAGACCCAGTACTTC
TRBJ1-2	-	TRBV10-3	-	CATSESSTNGYTF	TGTGCCACCAGTGAGTCGAGCACGAATGGCTACACCTTC
TRBJ1-4	-	TRBV9	many	CASSVGRDNEKLFF	TGTGCCAGCAGCGTTGGCAGGGATAATGAAAAACTGTTTTTT
TRBJ2-6	-	TRBV20-1	-	CSARGPGGRISGANVLTF	TGCAGTGCTAGAGGCCCCGGGGGGCGCATCTCTGGGGCCAACGTCCTGACTTTC
TRBJ2-2	TRBD1	TRBV29-1	many	CSVEDRGVSGELFF	TGCAGCGTCGAGGACAGGGGCGTATCCGGGGAGCTGTTTTTT
TRBJ2-5	-	TRBV11-2	-	CASSMAGNVGETQYF	TGTGCCAGCAGCATGGCGGGCAATGTAGGGGAGACCCAGTACTTC
TRBJ2-2	TRBD1	TRBV2	-	CASSLETGALVTGELFF	TGTGCCAGCAGTTTGGAGACAGGGGCGCTGGTCACCGGGGAGCTGTTTTTT
TRBJ1-6	TRBD1	TRBV5-1	many	CASSPTRGRGTPLHF	TGCGCCAGCAGCCCAACGAGGGGGCGAGGGACACCCCTCCACTTT
TRBJ1-1	-	TRBV19	-	CASSLWDVNTEAFF	TGTGCCAGTTCCCTCTGGGACGTGAACACTGAAGCTTTCTTT
TRBJ1-5	-	TRBV20-1	many	CSARGQRYSNQPQHF	TGCAGTGCTAGAGGGCAGAGATATAGCAATCAGCCCCAGCATTTT
TRBJ2-7	TRBD2	TRBV29-1	-	CSVSGEMSEQYF	TGCAGCGTTAGCGGGGAGATGAGCGAGCAGTACTTC
TRBJ2-5	TRBD1	TRBV10-3	-	CAISETGGSETQYF	TGTGCCATCAGTGAAACAGGGGGTTCCGAGACCCAGTACTTC